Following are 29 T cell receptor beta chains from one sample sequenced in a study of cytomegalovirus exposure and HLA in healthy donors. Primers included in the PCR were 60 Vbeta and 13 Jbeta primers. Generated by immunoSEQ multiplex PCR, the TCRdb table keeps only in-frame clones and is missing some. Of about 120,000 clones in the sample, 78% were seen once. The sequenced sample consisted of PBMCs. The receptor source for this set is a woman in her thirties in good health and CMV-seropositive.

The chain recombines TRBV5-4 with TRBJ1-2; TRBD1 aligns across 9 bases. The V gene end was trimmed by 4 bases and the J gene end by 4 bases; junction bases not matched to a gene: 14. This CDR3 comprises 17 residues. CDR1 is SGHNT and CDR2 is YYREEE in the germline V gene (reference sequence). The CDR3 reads CASSTERPGTGLYGYTF. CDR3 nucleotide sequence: TGTGCCAGCAGCACAGAGCGACCGGGGACAGGGCTCTATGGCTACACCTTC.

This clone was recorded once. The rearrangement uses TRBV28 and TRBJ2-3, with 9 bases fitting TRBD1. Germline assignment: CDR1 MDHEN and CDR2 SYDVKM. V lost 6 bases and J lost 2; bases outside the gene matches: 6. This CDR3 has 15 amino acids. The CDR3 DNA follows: TGTGCCAGCAGGGGGACAGGGAAACTCACAGATACGCAGTATTTT. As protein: CASRGTGKLTDTQYF.

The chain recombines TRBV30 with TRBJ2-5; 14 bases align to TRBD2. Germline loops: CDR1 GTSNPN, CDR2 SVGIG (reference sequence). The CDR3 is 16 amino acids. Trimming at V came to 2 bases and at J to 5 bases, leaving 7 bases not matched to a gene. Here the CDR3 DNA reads TGTGCCTGGAGTTTGGGACTAGCGGGGGCCCGGGAGACCCAGTACTTC. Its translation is CAWSLGLAGARETQYF.

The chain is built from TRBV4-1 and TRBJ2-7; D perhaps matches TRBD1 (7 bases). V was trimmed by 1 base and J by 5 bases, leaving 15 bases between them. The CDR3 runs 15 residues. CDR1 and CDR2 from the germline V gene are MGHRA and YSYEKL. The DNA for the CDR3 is TGCGCCAGCAGCCAAGCACGACAGGGAGGCGACGAGCAGTACTTC. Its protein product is CASSQARQGGDEQYF.

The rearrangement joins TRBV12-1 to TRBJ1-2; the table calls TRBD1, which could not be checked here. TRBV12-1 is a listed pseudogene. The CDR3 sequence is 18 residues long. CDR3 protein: CASSFAHNRQGFNYGYTF. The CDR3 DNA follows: TGTGCCAGCAGCTTTGCGCATAATAGACAGGGATTTAACTATGGCTACACCTTC.

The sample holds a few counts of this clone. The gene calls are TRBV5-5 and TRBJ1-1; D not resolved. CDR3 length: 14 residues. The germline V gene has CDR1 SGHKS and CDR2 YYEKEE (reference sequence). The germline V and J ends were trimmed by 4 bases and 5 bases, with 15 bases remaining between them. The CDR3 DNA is TGTGCCAGCAGCCCCAATCTTCCGGGGACTGAAGCTTTCTTT. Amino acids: CASSPNLPGTEAFF.

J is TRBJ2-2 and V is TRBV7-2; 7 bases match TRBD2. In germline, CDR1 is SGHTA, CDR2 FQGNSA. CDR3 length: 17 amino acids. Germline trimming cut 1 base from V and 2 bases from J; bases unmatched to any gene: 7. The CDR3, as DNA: TGTGCCAGCAGCTTAGTTTCGGCGGGGGACAACACCGGGGAGCTGTTTTTT. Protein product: CASSLVSAGDNTGELFF.

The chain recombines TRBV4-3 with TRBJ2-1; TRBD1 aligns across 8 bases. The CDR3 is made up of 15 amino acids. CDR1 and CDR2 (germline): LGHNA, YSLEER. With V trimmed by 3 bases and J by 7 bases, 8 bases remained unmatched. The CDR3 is CASSQRRTGLNEQFF. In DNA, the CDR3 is TGCGCCAGCAGCCAGCGAAGGACAGGGCTTAATGAGCAGTTCTTC.

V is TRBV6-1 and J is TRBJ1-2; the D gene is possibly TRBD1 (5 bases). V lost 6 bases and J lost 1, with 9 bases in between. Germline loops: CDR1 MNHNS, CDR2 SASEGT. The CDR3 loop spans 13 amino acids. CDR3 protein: CASRSDSNYGYTF. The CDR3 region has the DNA TGTGCCAGCAGGAGCGACAGTAACTATGGCTACACCTTC.

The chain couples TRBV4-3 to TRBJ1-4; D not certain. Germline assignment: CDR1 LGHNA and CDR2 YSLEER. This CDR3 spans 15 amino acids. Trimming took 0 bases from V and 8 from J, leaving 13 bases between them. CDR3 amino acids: CASSQDTPAGEKLFF. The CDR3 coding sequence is TGCGCCAGCAGCCAAGATACCCCGGCGGGGGAAAAACTGTTTTTT.

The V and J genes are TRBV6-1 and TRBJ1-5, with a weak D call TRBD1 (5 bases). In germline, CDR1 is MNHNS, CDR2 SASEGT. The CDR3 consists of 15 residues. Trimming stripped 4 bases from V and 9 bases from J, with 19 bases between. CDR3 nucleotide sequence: TGTGCCAGCAGTGTTCTAGGCAGGGTGTATCGGCCCCAGCATTTT. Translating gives CASSVLGRVYRPQHF.

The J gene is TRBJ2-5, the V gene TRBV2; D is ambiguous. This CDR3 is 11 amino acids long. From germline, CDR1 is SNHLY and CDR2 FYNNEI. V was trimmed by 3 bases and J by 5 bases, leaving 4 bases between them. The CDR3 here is CASSEEETQYF. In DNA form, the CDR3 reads TGTGCCAGCAGTGAGGAGGAGACCCAGTACTTC. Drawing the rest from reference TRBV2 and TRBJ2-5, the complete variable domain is EPEVTQTPSHQVTQMGQEVILRCVPISNHLYFYWYRQILGQKVEFLVSFYNNEISEKSEIFDDQFSVERPDGSNFTLKIRSTKLEDSAMYFCASSEEETQYFGPGTRLLVL.

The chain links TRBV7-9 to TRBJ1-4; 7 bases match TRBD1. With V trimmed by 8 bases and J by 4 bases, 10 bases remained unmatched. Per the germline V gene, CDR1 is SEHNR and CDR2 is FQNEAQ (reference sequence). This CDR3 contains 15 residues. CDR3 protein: CASAEGAGINEKLFF. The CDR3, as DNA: TGTGCCAGCGCCGAGGGGGCAGGGATTAATGAAAAACTGTTTTTT.

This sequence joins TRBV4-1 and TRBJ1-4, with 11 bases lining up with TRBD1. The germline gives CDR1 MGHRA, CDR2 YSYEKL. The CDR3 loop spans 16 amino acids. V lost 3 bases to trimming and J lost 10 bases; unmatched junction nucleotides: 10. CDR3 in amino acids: CASSHGLGTGGGKLFF. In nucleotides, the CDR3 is TGCGCCAGCAGCCACGGTTTAGGGACAGGGGGTGGAAAACTGTTTTTT.

DNA for the CDR3: TGTGCCAGCAGCTCGCGTTTGAGGGACACTGAAGCTTTCTTT. Its translation: CASSSRLRDTEAFF. The chain employs TRBV7-2 and TRBJ1-1; D gene unclear. V gave up 4 bases and J gave up 3 bases, with 12 bases separating them. Germline CDR1 reads SGHTA; CDR2 reads FQGNSA. The CDR3 is 14 residues long.

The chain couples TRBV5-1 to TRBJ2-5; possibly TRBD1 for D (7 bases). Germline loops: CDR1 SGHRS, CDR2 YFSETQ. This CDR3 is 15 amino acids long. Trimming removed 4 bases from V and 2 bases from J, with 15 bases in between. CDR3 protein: CASSPWGDRQETQYF. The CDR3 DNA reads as TGCGCCAGCAGCCCGTGGGGGGACAGACAAGAGACCCAGTACTTC.

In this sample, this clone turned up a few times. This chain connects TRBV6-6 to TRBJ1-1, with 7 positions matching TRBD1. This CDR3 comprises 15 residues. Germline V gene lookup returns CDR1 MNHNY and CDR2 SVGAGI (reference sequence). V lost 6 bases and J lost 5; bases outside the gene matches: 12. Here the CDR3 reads CASSDAGRGRTEAFF. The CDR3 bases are TGTGCCAGCAGCGACGCGGGCAGGGGGAGGACTGAAGCTTTCTTT.

CDR3 amino acids: CASSSLMSSYEQYF. CDR3 in DNA: TGTGCCAGCAGCTCCCTCATGAGCTCCTACGAGCAGTACTTC. V usage is TRBV7-9 and J usage is TRBJ2-7; the D is unclear. V lost 4 bases and J 0 bases, leaving 10 bases between the germline ends. The CDR3 length is 14 residues. Germline CDR1 is SEHNR and CDR2 is FQNEAQ (reference sequence).

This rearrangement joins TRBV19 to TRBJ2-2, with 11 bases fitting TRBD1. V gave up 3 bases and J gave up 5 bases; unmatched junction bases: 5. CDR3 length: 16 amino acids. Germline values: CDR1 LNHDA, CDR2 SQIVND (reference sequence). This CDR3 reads CASSMGQGGKTGELFF. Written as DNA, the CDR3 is TGTGCCAGTAGTATGGGACAGGGGGGGAAAACCGGGGAGCTGTTTTTT.

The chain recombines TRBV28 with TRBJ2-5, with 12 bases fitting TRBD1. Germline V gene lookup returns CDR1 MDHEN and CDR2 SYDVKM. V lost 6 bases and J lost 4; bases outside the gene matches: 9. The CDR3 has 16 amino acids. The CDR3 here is CASRSTGTGGGETQYF. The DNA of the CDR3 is TGTGCCAGCAGGTCCACCGGGACAGGGGGCGGAGAGACCCAGTACTTC. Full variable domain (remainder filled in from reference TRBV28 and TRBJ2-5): DVKVTQSSRYLVKRTGEKVFLECVQDMDHENMFWYRQDPGLGLRLIYFSYDVKMKEKGDIPEGYSVSREKKERFSLILESASTNQTSMYLCASRSTGTGGGETQYFGPGTRLLVL.

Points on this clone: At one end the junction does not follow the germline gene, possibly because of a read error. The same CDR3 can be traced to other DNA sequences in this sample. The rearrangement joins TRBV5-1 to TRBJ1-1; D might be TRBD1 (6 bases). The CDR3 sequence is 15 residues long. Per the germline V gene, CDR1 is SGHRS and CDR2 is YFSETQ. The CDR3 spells CASSREWGGDTEAFF. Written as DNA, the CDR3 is TGCGCCAGCAGCCGTGAATGGGGAGGGGACACTGAGGCTTTCTTT. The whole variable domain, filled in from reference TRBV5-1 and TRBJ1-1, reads KAGVTQTPRYLIKTRGQQVTLSCSPISGHRSVSWYQQTPGQGLQFLFEYFSETQRNKGNFPGRFSGRQFSNSRSEMNVSTLELGDSALYLCASSREWGGDTEAFFGQGTRLTVV.

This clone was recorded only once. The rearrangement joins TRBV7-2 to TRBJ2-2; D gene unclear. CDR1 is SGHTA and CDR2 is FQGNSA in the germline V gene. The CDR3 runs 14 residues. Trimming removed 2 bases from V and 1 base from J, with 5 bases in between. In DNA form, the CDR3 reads TGTGCCAGCAGCTTATTAGTGAACACCGGGGAGCTGTTTTTT. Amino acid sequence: CASSLLVNTGELFF.

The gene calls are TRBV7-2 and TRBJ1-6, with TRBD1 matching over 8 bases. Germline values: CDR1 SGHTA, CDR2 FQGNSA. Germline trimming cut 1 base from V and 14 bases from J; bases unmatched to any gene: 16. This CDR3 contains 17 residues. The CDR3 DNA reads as TGTGCCAGCAGCTTAGTTATAGGACAGGGTAAGGTCGGGTCCCTCCACTTT. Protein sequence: CASSLVIGQGKVGSLHF.

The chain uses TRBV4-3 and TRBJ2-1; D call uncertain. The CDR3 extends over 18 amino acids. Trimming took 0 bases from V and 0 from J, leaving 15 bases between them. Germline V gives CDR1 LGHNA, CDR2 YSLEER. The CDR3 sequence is CASSQEPSLPSSYNEQFF. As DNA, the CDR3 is TGCGCCAGCAGCCAAGAACCCTCTTTACCGAGCTCCTACAATGAGCAGTTCTTC.

CDR3 nucleotides: TGTGCCAGCAGCGTAGCCGGGGATAGCAATCAGCCCCAGCATTTT. Its protein is CASSVAGDSNQPQHF. The rearrangement joins TRBV9 to TRBJ1-5; D is uncertain. There are 15 residues in the CDR3. Between the trimmed V and J ends, which lost 0 bases and 0 bases, there was a span of 7 bases. Germline V CDR1 and CDR2: SGDLS, YYNGEE.

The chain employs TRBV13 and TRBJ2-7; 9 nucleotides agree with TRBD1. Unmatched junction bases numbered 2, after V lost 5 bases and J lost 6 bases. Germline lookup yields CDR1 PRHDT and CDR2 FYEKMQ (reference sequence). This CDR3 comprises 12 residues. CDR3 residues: CASSQDRGEQYF. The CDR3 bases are TGTGCCAGCAGCCAGGACAGGGGCGAGCAGTACTTC.

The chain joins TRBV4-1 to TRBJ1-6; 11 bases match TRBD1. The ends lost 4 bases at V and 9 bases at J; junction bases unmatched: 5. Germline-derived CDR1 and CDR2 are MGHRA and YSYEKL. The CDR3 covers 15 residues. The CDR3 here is CASSPLGQGGSPLHF. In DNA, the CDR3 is TGCGCCAGCAGCCCCTTGGGACAGGGGGGTTCACCCCTCCACTTT.

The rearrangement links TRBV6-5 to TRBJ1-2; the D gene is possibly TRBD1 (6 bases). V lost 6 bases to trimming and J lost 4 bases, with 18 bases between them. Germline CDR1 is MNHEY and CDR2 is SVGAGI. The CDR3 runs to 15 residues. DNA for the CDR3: TGTGCCAGCAGCGGTGGGGGCCCACTAGGCTATGGCTACACCTTC. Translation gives CASSGGGPLGYGYTF.

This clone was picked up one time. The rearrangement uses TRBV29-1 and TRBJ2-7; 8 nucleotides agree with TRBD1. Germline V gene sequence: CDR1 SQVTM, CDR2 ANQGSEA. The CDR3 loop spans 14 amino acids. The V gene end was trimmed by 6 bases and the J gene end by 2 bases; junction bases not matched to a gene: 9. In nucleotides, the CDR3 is TGCAGCGTGACCGGACAGGGAAAAGCCTACGAGCAGTACTTC. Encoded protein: CSVTGQGKAYEQYF.